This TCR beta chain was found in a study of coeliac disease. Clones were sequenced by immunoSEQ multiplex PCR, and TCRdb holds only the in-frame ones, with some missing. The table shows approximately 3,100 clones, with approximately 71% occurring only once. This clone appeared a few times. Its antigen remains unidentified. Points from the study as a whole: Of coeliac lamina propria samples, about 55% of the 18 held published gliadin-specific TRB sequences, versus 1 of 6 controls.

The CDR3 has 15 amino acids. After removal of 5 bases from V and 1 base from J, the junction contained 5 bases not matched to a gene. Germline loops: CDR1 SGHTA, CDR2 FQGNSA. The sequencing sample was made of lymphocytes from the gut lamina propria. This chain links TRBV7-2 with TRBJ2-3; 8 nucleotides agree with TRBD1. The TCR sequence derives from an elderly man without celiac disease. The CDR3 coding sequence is TGTGCCAGCAGCCGACAGGGGTCAGGCACAGATACGCAGTATTTT. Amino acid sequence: CASSRQGSGTDTQYF.